The 17 T cell receptor beta chains below all came from one sample that was sequenced in a study of blood T cell repertoires in COVID-19 (TCRdb year 2020). The library was generated by the immunoSEQ multiplex PCR assay. The clones in this table, taken by TCRdb from immuneACCESS, are in-frame only. Not every clone is retained; where verified, under half of the shortfall comes from an unresolved V gene, and the cause of the rest is unknown. The sample table shows about 160,000 clones, and roughly 78% are seen once. The ten largest clones represent around 8% of the sample. Input material: peripheral blood. The receptors originated from a woman aged 60 to 75 with COVID-19, enrolled during active disease.

Relative to its sample, this clone is medium-sized. J is TRBJ2-7 and V is TRBV13; D possibly corresponds to TRBD2 (6 bases). The CDR3 consists of 16 residues. Trimming cost V 4 bases and J 1 base, with 17 bases left between them. Germline values: CDR1 PRHDT, CDR2 FYEKMQ (reference sequence). The CDR3 loop reads CASSSGLHVESYEQYF. The CDR3 region has the DNA TGTGCCAGCAGCTCGGGACTGCATGTTGAATCCTACGAGCAGTACTTC.

The chain couples TRBV7-2 to TRBJ2-1; 7 positions match TRBD2. The V segment lost 3 bases and the J segment 0 bases; nucleotides outside the gene matches: 8. The CDR3 length is 17 residues. The V gene's germline CDR1 is SGHTA and CDR2 FQGNSA. The CDR3 region is CASSFRLRGSSYNEQFF. The DNA for the CDR3 is TGTGCCAGCAGCTTCCGTTTGCGGGGGAGCTCCTACAATGAGCAGTTCTTC.

Worth noting for this clone: Other DNA sequences of this sample code for an identical CDR3. This chain joins TRBV28 and TRBJ2-1, with 15 bases fitting TRBD2. CDR1 MDHEN and CDR2 SYDVKM come from the germline V gene. The CDR3 runs 16 residues. J gave up 1 base and V 6 bases, and 1 base lay outside the gene matches. DNA for the CDR3: TGTGCCAGCAGAGGACTAGCGGGAGGGTCCTACAATGAGCAGTTCTTC. Residues: CASRGLAGGSYNEQFF. The full variable domain, rest sourced from reference TRBV28 and TRBJ2-1, is DVKVTQSSRYLVKRTGEKVFLECVQDMDHENMFWYRQDPGLGLRLIYFSYDVKMKEKGDIPEGYSVSREKKERFSLILESASTNQTSMYLCASRGLAGGSYNEQFFGPGTRLTVL.

This clone has just a few counts. This rearrangement joins TRBV7-9 to TRBJ2-1; TRBD2 aligns across 13 bases. Germline V gene sequence: CDR1 SEHNR, CDR2 FQNEAQ (reference sequence). V lost 5 bases to trimming and J lost 13 bases; unmatched junction nucleotides: 14. The CDR3 loop spans 16 amino acids. In DNA form, the CDR3 reads TGTGCCAGCAGCCCCAACGGACTAGCGGGAGTTTATCTTCAGTTCTTC. It specifies CASSPNGLAGVYLQFF.

The chain carries TRBV24-1 and TRBJ1-2; TRBD1 might be the D (5 bases). With 3 bases removed from V and 1 base from J, the gap between germline ends came to 11 bases. CDR1 KGHDR and CDR2 SFDVKD come from the germline V gene. The CDR3 totals 15 residues. CDR3 coding DNA: TGTGCCACCAGTGATCCGCGGGGGAGTAACTATGGCTACACCTTC. This gives the protein CATSDPRGSNYGYTF.

The rearrangement links TRBV30 to TRBJ2-1; no definite D call. The CDR3 totals 15 residues. The V gene lost 0 bases and the J gene lost 0 bases, with 9 bases spanning the gap. Germline V gene sequence: CDR1 GTSNPN, CDR2 SVGIG (reference sequence). CDR3: CAWSVRKSSYNEQFF. The CDR3 DNA reads as TGTGCCTGGAGTGTACGCAAGAGCTCCTACAATGAGCAGTTCTTC.

V is TRBV18 and J is TRBJ2-5; 11 bases fit TRBD2. The V and J ends lost 0 bases and 2 bases, in that order; junction bases with no gene match: 2. CDR1 KGHSH and CDR2 LQKENI come from the germline V gene. This CDR3 comprises 16 residues. The DNA of the CDR3 is TGTGCCAGCTCACCACCGGGACTAGCGGTTCAAGAGACCCAGTACTTC. It encodes CASSPPGLAVQETQYF.

The chain joins TRBV5-1 to TRBJ2-5; 9 bases map to TRBD2. The CDR3 covers 15 residues. Trimming removed 4 bases from V and 2 bases from J; junction bases left unmatched: 6. The germline V gene encodes CDR1 SGHRS and CDR2 YFSETQ. This CDR3 reads CASSTLTSGQETQYF. CDR3 DNA sequence: TGCGCCAGCAGCACCCTGACTAGCGGACAAGAGACCCAGTACTTC.

The chain has TRBV7-2 and TRBJ2-1; the D gene is possibly TRBD2 (5 bases). Trimming pared 7 bases from V and 4 bases from J, leaving 11 bases between. Germline V CDR1 and CDR2: SGHTA, FQGNSA. CDR3 size: 13 residues. The CDR3 is CASIGGGYNEQFF. CDR3 sequence (DNA): TGTGCCAGCATCGGTGGCGGGTACAATGAGCAGTTCTTC.

V gene TRBV29-1 combines with J gene TRBJ2-7; possible D gene TRBD1, 5 bases. CDR1 SQVTM and CDR2 ANQGSEA come from the germline V gene. The CDR3 covers 12 residues. V was trimmed by 6 bases and J by 0 bases, leaving 9 bases between them. CDR3 region: CSVLGDSYEQYF. In DNA, the CDR3 is TGCAGCGTATTAGGGGACTCCTACGAGCAGTACTTC.

J is TRBJ2-4 and V is TRBV20-1; possible D gene TRBD2, 5 bases. V was pared by 3 bases and J by 0 bases, with 12 bases between. CDR1 is DFQATT, CDR2 SNEGSKA, per germline (reference sequence). The CDR3 is made up of 15 amino acids. The CDR3: CSASELGVAKNIQYF. In DNA form, the CDR3 reads TGCAGTGCTAGTGAGTTGGGAGTAGCCAAAAACATTCAGTACTTC.

The rearrangement joins TRBV11-3 to TRBJ1-2, with D tentatively TRBD1 (5 bases). Trimming removed 4 bases at V and 5 bases at J, with 23 bases between. CDR3 length: 17 amino acids. Germline loops: CDR1 SGHNT, CDR2 YENEEA. The chain's CDR3 is CASSCGEGQYKVYGYTF. The CDR3 DNA reads TGTGCCAGCAGCTGCGGGGAGGGGCAGTATAAGGTTTATGGCTACACCTTC.

The rearrangement uses TRBV11-2 and TRBJ1-6, with D perhaps matching TRBD1 (6 bases). V was shortened by 5 bases and J by 8 bases, with 16 bases between the two germline ends. CDR1 is SGHAT, CDR2 FQNNGV, per germline. This CDR3 is built from 15 residues. For the CDR3, the DNA is TGTGCCAGCAGCCGGAACGCGGGGGCGGATTCACCCCTCCACTTT. Its translation: CASSRNAGADSPLHF.

This chain joins TRBV4-1 and TRBJ2-7; D is undetermined. The CDR3 covers 13 residues. The V end was cut by 1 base, the J end by 5 bases, with 9 bases between. Germline assignment: CDR1 MGHRA and CDR2 YSYEKL. The CDR3 loop reads CASSQGPGNEQYV. The DNA for the CDR3 is TGCGCCAGCAGCCAAGGACCAGGCAACGAGCAGTACGTC.

The rearrangement uses TRBV7-3 and TRBJ2-5, with 8 nucleotides matching TRBD2. The germline gives CDR1 SGHTA, CDR2 FQGTGA. Trimming at V came to 5 bases and at J to 5 bases, leaving 10 bases not matched to a gene. The CDR3 is 15 residues long. The CDR3 sequence: CASSPIGGEDETQYF. The DNA for the CDR3 is TGTGCCAGCAGCCCTATCGGGGGGGAGGATGAGACCCAGTACTTC.

The V call is TRBV25-1, the J call TRBJ2-3; TRBD2 matches at 7 bases. Germline CDR1 is MGHDK and CDR2 is SYGVNS. V shed 5 bases and J 0 bases; nucleotides not matched to a gene: 5. CDR3 length: 15 residues. The CDR3 DNA reads as TGTGCCAGCAGTTCTGGCGGGGGAAGCACAGATACGCAGTATTTT. Its translation: CASSSGGGSTDTQYF.

This clone was seen only a few times. The CDR3 is CASSDAGTSGGTTDTQYF. In DNA form, the CDR3 reads TGCGCCAGCAGCGACGCCGGGACTAGCGGGGGGACCACAGATACGCAGTATTTT. This chain uses TRBV5-1 with TRBJ2-3; 15 bases line up with TRBD2. From germline, CDR1 is SGHRS and CDR2 YFSETQ. The V gene end was trimmed by 4 bases and the J gene end by 2 bases; junction bases not matched to a gene: 8. The CDR3 runs to 18 residues.